A selection of T cell receptor beta chains follows, all from one sample in a study of T-cell reconstitution after alpha-beta-depleted transplantation in children. Via MiXCR, TCRdb re-called the PCR reads, giving one row per CDR3 protein. The sample has about 600,000 distinct CDR3 sequences, 23% seen once. Sequences were derived from PBMCs, mostly from graft donor cells, sampled 360 days after TCRalphabeta/CD19-depleted stem cell transplant. The receptors derive from a boy under two years old who had a stem cell transplant for acute myeloid leukemia, so the T cells may come from the graft donor. Both conserved end residues are trimmed from each CDR3. Part of the rows lack a size; the others show once, few, many or a class for expanded clones.

v_call,j_call,clone_size,cdr3_aa
TRBV7-6,TRBJ2-1,.,ASGGTSGSNEQF
TRBV6-2/TRBV6-3,TRBJ1-4,few,ASSYAVTTNEKLF
TRBV27,TRBJ2-5,.,ASSSLGQQY
TRBV19,TRBJ1-5,.,ASSMGGQYSNQPQH
TRBV6-5,TRBJ1-1,few,ASNSGTEAF
TRBV5-1,TRBJ2-3,many,ASSPWGRPGGDTQY
TRBV5-4,TRBJ2-3,few,ASSSGWRTDTQY
TRBV20-1,TRBJ2-2,few,SARSTLPFTGELF
TRBV15,TRBJ1-3,few,ATSRAGYSGNTIY
TRBV12-3/TRBV12-4,TRBJ2-5,many,ASTAQETQY
TRBV12-3/TRBV12-4,TRBJ2-2,once,ASSFRGGTNTGELF
TRBV6-5,TRBJ1-6,many,ASSNYHNSPLH
TRBV29-1,TRBJ2-3,many,SVWGRSTDTQY
TRBV2,TRBJ2-7,many,ASSPFGSSQHEQY
TRBV20-1,TRBJ2-3,few,SARAWRGTDTQY
TRBV20-1,TRBJ1-1,few,SASRSAEAF
TRBV12-3/TRBV12-4,TRBJ2-3,many,ASSFQGGLSTDTQY
TRBV4-3,TRBJ2-1,many,ASSQEAFYNEQF
TRBV12-3/TRBV12-4,TRBJ1-3,.,ASSKGRGRADTIY
TRBV12-3/TRBV12-4,TRBJ2-4,few,ASSLALGPRENIQY
TRBV20-1,TRBJ1-1,many,SAMNTEAF
TRBV6-5,TRBJ1-1,.,ASSYLGSSREAF
TRBV29-1,TRBJ2-3,few,SVEPGQVITDTQY
TRBV6-1,TRBJ2-5,.,ASSGDRGLETQY
TRBV11-1,TRBJ2-2,.,ASSSNQLAGGRTGELF
TRBV4-2,TRBJ2-2,many,ASSQGPGTGEGSGELF
TRBV6-5,TRBJ2-2,.,ASSRDRDTGELF
TRBV24-1,TRBJ2-5,.,ATSDTDRPAGTQY
TRBV24-1,TRBJ2-2,few,ATMGRNTGELF
TRBV21-1,TRBJ2-3,.,ASSKARQGTDTQY
TRBV20-1,TRBJ2-1,few,SAKATGLGNEQF
TRBV20-1,TRBJ1-6,many,SAMDRSSYNSPLH
TRBV7-9,TRBJ2-4,many,ASSGQGNIQY
TRBV12-3/TRBV12-4,TRBJ2-7,many,ASGSGFGDEQY
TRBV15,TRBJ2-1,.,ATDPGTEYNEQF
TRBV6-1,TRBJ2-1,many,ASSLTLTLAQGQF
TRBV12-3/TRBV12-4,TRBJ2-6,.,ASSSTDSCRSGANVLT
TRBV4-1,TRBJ2-3,few,ASSLTSVTDTQY
TRBV27,TRBJ2-1,.,ASSPMAGWDEQF
TRBV6-1,TRBJ2-2,few,ASGLQLNTGELF
TRBV20-1,TRBJ1-2,few,SAYRDRVHSYGYT
TRBV5-1,TRBJ2-4,many,ASSLGQPAKNIQY
TRBV6-2/TRBV6-3,TRBJ2-1,.,ASSYLGLAGNEQF
TRBV5-1,TRBJ1-1,many,ASIGGGGPTEAF
TRBV5-1,TRBJ1-1,many,ASSLDPDTEAF
TRBV20-1,TRBJ1-1,few,SARDDRGGTEAF
TRBV29-1,TRBJ2-3,many,SVADYTDTQY
TRBV6-5,TRBJ1-5,few,ASSSRQGEDQPQH
TRBV5-4,TRBJ2-1,few,ASSLGPGAGGFRGNEQF
TRBV18,TRBJ2-2,many,ASSPLTSGGLNTGELF
TRBV7-6,TRBJ2-1,.,ASSPYHGSNEQF
TRBV20-1,TRBJ2-3,many,SARDFRGKTQTDTQY
TRBV20-1,TRBJ1-4,.,SATRVTGGPNEKLF